This is a list of T cell receptor beta chains from one sample in a study of blood T cell repertoires in COVID-19. TCRdb keeps only in-frame clones here, not all; method: immunoSEQ multiplex PCR. This table has 170,000 or so clones, around 77% appearing once. The specimen was peripheral blood. Source of these receptors: a man in his 70s with active or convalescent COVID-19. CDR3s include the opening cysteine and the closing phenylalanine or tryptophan. A D gene is named only where the DNA matches it firmly. Size is stated for part of the rows, as once, few or many counts, or as a class when the clone is expanded.

J gene,V gene,clone size,D gene,CDR3 DNA,CDR3 protein
TRBJ2-4,TRBV5-6,-,-,TGTGCCAGCAGCAGAGCAGGGACAAAAAACATTCAGTACTTC,CASSRAGTKNIQYF
TRBJ2-1,TRBV19,-,TRBD2,TGTGCCAGTAGTATTTCTAGCGGGGGGGCCCGTGACGATGAGCAGTTCTTC,CASSISSGGARDDEQFF
TRBJ2-3,TRBV4-2,-,-,TGTGCCAGCAGCCAAGAAGTGGGGACAAGCACAGATACGCAGTATTTT,CASSQEVGTSTDTQYF
TRBJ2-2,TRBV6-6,few,TRBD1,TGTGCCAGCAGTCGAGACAGGGGTGGCACCGGGGAGCTGTTTTTT,CASSRDRGGTGELFF
TRBJ2-3,TRBV18,-,TRBD1,TGTGCCAGCTCACCAACCGGGACAGGGGGACTCGGTACGCAGTATTTT,CASSPTGTGGLGTQYF
TRBJ1-6,TRBV18,-,-,TGTGCCAGCTCGCAGATCTCCTATAATTCACCCCTCCACTTT,CASSQISYNSPLHF
TRBJ1-5,TRBV19,-,TRBD1,TGTGCCAGTAGTAACAGGGGCGATCAGCCCCAGCATTTT,CASSNRGDQPQHF
TRBJ1-5,TRBV5-8,few,TRBD1,TGTGCCAGCAGCTTAGGCGGACAGGGGAATCAGCCCCAGCATTTT,CASSLGGQGNQPQHF
TRBJ1-2,TRBV6-5,-,-,TGTGCCAGCATCCTCCGGACCGGCGGGGACTATGGCTACACCTTC,CASILRTGGDYGYTF
TRBJ2-1,TRBV9,-,-,TGTGCCAGCAGCGTCCAGGATGAGCAGTTCTTC,CASSVQDEQFF
TRBJ1-4,TRBV28,-,-,-,CASSTQTGVPEKLFF
TRBJ2-5,TRBV2,-,TRBD1,TGTGCCAGCAGCCAATCCAGGGGGCCAAAGACCCAGTACTTC,CASSQSRGPKTQYF
TRBJ1-5,TRBV7-2,once,-,TGTGCCAGCAGCCGCGGAAGGAGCAATCAGCCCCAGCATTTT,CASSRGRSNQPQHF
TRBJ1-5,TRBV6-6,few,TRBD1,TGTGCCAGCGGACAGGGGGATGGCAATCAGCCCCAGCATTTT,CASGQGDGNQPQHF
TRBJ1-4,TRBV6-1,-,TRBD1,TGTGCCAGCAGTGACCCGGACAGGGGGCGAACTAATGAAAAACTGTTTTTT,CASSDPDRGRTNEKLFF
TRBJ2-3,TRBV10-3,-,-,TGTGCCATCAGTACTCAGGTCTCACAGGGAGCGCAGTATTTT,CAISTQVSQGAQYF
TRBJ1-5,TRBV2,-,-,TGTGCCAGCGGTGGTGGGCTCTATAGCAATCAGCCCCAGCATTTT,CASGGGLYSNQPQHF
TRBJ2-1,TRBV5-4,-,TRBD2,TGTGCCAGCAGCCCGGTTCTAGGACTAGCGGGGAAGGGCTCCTACAATGAGCAGTTCTTC,CASSPVLGLAGKGSYNEQFF
TRBJ2-1,TRBV4-3,few,-,TGCGCCAGCAGCCAAGCGAGGCTGGGTGATGAGCAGTTCTTC,CASSQARLGDEQFF
TRBJ1-3,TRBV7-9,-,TRBD1,TGTGCCAGCAGCTCACAGGGGGCGCGGGGAAACACCATATATTTT,CASSSQGARGNTIYF
TRBJ2-7,TRBV6-2/TRBV6-3,few,TRBD1,TGTGCCAGCAGTAGACAGGGGGCGGTCTCCGAGCAGTACTTC,CASSRQGAVSEQYF